This passage covers 15 T cell receptor beta chains from one sample sequenced in a study of cytomegalovirus exposure and HLA in healthy donors. 60 Vbeta and 13 Jbeta primers were used in PCR. TCRdb keeps only in-frame clones here, not all; method: immunoSEQ multiplex PCR. The sample shows about 140,000 clones, about four fifths of them seen only once. Sequencing was carried out using PBMCs. These receptors all stem from a male donor in good health and CMV-seronegative.

In this sample, this clone turned up a few times. CDR3 sequence reads: CATSRDSARSYEQYF. As DNA, the CDR3 is TGTGCCACCAGCAGAGATTCCGCCAGATCCTACGAGCAGTACTTC. V usage is TRBV15 and J usage is TRBJ2-7; D unresolved. Trimming left V 0 bases short and J 1 base short, with 10 bases between. The CDR3 has 15 residues. Germline CDR1 reads LNHNV; CDR2 reads YYDKDF (reference sequence).

There are a few counts of this clone. This chain links TRBV5-4 with TRBJ2-5; TRBD2 agrees at 7 bases. CDR1 is SGHNT and CDR2 is YYREEE in the germline V gene (reference sequence). The CDR3 runs to 13 residues. V gave up 3 bases and J gave up 5 bases; unmatched junction bases: 4. For the CDR3, the DNA is TGTGCCAGCAGCTCGACTAGCTCGGAGACCCAGTACTTC. Translated, it gives CASSSTSSETQYF.

This clone was found a few times. The chain has TRBV29-1 and TRBJ1-2, with TRBD1 matching over 10 bases. The germline V gene encodes CDR1 SQVTM and CDR2 ANQGSEA. V shed 7 bases, J shed 4 bases, and the junction held 6 bases outside the gene matches. The CDR3 length is 13 residues. The CDR3 region is CSADRGSFYGYTF. In DNA, the CDR3 is TGCAGCGCGGACAGGGGGTCTTTCTATGGCTACACCTTC.

V is TRBV7-3 and J is TRBJ2-5; D is ambiguous. Germline values: CDR1 SGHTA, CDR2 FQGTGA. V lost 3 bases and J 3 bases, leaving 11 bases between the germline ends. The length of the CDR3 is 14 residues. CDR3 amino acids: CASSLTPIEETQYF. The CDR3 nucleotides are TGTGCCAGCAGCTTGACTCCTATCGAAGAGACCCAGTACTTC. Based on the CDR3 plus reference TRBV7-3 and TRBJ2-5, the full variable domain is GAGVSQTPSNKVTEKGKYVELRCDPISGHTALYWYRQSLGQGPEFLIYFQGTGAADDSGLPNDRFFAVRPEGSVSTLKIQRTERGDSAVYLCASSLTPIEETQYFGPGTRLLVL.

This chain connects TRBV30 to TRBJ1-3; possibly TRBD1 for D (6 bases). The CDR3 has 15 amino acids. V lost 1 base to trimming and J lost 0 bases, with 10 bases between them. CDR1 is GTSNPN and CDR2 is SVGIG in the germline V gene (reference sequence). The CDR3 coding sequence is TGTGCCTGGAGTGGAAAAGGGGGCTCTGGAAACACCATATATTTT. Translation: CAWSGKGGSGNTIYF.

In this sample, this clone turned up once. The CDR3 sequence: CASSLEDRGYNEQFF. For the CDR3, the DNA is TGCGCCAGCAGCTTGGAGGACAGGGGATACAATGAGCAGTTCTTC. The chain employs TRBV5-1 and TRBJ2-1, with 9 bases aligning to TRBD1. CDR3 length: 15 amino acids. The germline gives CDR1 SGHRS, CDR2 YFSETQ. V lost 0 bases and J lost 4; bases outside the gene matches: 2.

The V call is TRBV5-8, the J call TRBJ2-5, with D unresolved. The germline V gene encodes CDR1 SGHTS and CDR2 YDEGEE. The V end was cut by 3 bases, the J end by 14 bases, with 17 bases between. The CDR3 is 12 residues long. The CDR3 protein is CASSSRVRESYF. CDR3 bases: TGTGCCAGCAGCTCCCGGGTTCGCGAGTCCTACTTC.

V gene TRBV6-5 combines with J gene TRBJ1-2, with D hard to call. Trimming took 10 bases from V and 6 from J, leaving 9 bases between them. Germline assignment: CDR1 MNHEY and CDR2 SVGAGI. This CDR3 contains 10 residues. The CDR3 region is CATGPNGYTF. Written as DNA, the CDR3 is TGTGCCACTGGGCCGAATGGCTACACCTTC.

The chain joins TRBV11-2 to TRBJ1-4, with D tentatively TRBD1 (5 bases). Looked up from germline, CDR1 is SGHAT and CDR2 is FQNNGV. V was pared by 4 bases and J by 2 bases, with 17 bases between. CDR3 length: 17 residues. In DNA form, the CDR3 reads TGTGCCAGCAGCTGGCCGGATCGGGGGAGGACTAATGAAAAACTGTTTTTT. It codes for CASSWPDRGRTNEKLFF.

This clone was observed once. The chain is built from TRBV6-6 and TRBJ1-2; perhaps TRBD1 as D (6 bases). The CDR3 has 14 residues. Germline values: CDR1 MNHNY, CDR2 SVGAGI (reference sequence). V was pared by 7 bases and J by 5 bases, with 17 bases between. In DNA form, the CDR3 reads TGTGCCAGCACGTTAGGGGGTCGGTATTATGGCTACACCTTC. Its translation is CASTLGGRYYGYTF.

The genes are TRBV5-4 and TRBJ2-3, with 12 positions matching TRBD2. Germline V gene lookup returns CDR1 SGHNT and CDR2 YYREEE (reference sequence). The CDR3 covers 19 residues. V gave up 4 bases and J gave up 4 bases; unmatched junction bases: 16. The CDR3 sequence is CASSKPGLAGFREADTQYF. The CDR3 bases are TGTGCCAGCAGCAAACCGGGACTAGCGGGTTTCCGAGAGGCAGATACGCAGTATTTT.

This clone has just one count. The chain has TRBV14 and TRBJ1-6; TRBD1 agrees at 7 bases. Trimming cost V 6 bases and J 6 bases; bases outside gene matches: 2. The CDR3 length is 13 residues. The V gene's germline CDR1 is SGHDN and CDR2 FVKESK. The CDR3 DNA follows: TGTGCCAGCAGGGGACAGCGTAATTCACCCCTCCACTTT. Protein sequence: CASRGQRNSPLHF.

V gene TRBV5-3 combines with J gene TRBJ1-2; 7 bases fit TRBD1. TRBV5-3 falls under the ORF class, with uncertain function. After removal of 3 bases from V and 4 bases from J, the junction contained 3 bases not matched to a gene. This CDR3 is 13 amino acids long. In DNA form, the CDR3 reads TGTGCCAGAAGCTCGGGACAGCTCTATGGCTACACCTTC. Its translation is CARSSGQLYGYTF.

V is TRBV30 and J is TRBJ1-1; D perhaps matches TRBD1 (6 bases). The CDR3 spans 16 residues. Germline V gene lookup returns CDR1 GTSNPN and CDR2 SVGIG (reference sequence). The ends were cut back, 4 bases at V and 0 bases at J, with 18 bases in the middle. CDR3: CAWKGPRTALNTEAFF. In DNA form, the CDR3 reads TGTGCCTGGAAGGGTCCCCGGACAGCGCTGAACACTGAAGCTTTCTTT. The complete variable domain, with remaining parts taken from reference TRBV30 and TRBJ1-1, reads SQTIHQWPATLVQPVGSPLSLECTVEGTSNPNLYWYRQAAGRGLQLLFYSVGIGQISSEVPQNLSASRPQDRQFILSSKKLLLSDSGFYLCAWKGPRTALNTEAFFGQGTRLTVV.

The rearrangement links TRBV10-3 to TRBJ1-5, with D possibly TRBD1 on 5 matching bases. Trimming pared 8 bases from V and 0 bases from J, leaving 8 bases between. CDR3 length: 13 residues. The germline V gene has CDR1 ENHRY and CDR2 SYGVKD. The chain's CDR3 is CAIGAGSNQPQHF. CDR3 DNA: TGTGCCATCGGGGCAGGTAGCAATCAGCCCCAGCATTTT.